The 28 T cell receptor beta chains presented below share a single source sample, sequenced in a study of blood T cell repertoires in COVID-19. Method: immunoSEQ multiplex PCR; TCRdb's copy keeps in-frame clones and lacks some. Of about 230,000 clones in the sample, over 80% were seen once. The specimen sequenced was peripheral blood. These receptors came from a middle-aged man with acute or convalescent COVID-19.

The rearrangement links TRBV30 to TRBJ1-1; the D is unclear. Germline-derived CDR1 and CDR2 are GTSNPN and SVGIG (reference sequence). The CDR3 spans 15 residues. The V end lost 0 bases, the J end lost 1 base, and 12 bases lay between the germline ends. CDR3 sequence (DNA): TGTGCCTGGAGTGTAGGCGGCTCTGGGAACACTGAAGCTTTCTTT. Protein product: CAWSVGGSGNTEAFF.

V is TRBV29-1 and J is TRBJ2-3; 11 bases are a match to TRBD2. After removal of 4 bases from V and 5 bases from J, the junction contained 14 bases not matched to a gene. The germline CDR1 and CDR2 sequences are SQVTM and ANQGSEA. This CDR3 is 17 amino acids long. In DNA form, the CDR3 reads TGCAGCGTTGGGGATTCGCTAGCGGGAGGTCGGGGAGATACGCAGTATTTT. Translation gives CSVGDSLAGGRGDTQYF.

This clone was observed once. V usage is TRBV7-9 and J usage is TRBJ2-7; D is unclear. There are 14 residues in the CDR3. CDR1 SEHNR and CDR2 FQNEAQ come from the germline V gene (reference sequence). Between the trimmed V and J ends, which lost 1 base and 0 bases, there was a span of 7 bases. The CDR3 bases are TGTGCCAGCAGCTTAGTGGCGGTCTCCTACGAGCAGTACTTC. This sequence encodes CASSLVAVSYEQYF.

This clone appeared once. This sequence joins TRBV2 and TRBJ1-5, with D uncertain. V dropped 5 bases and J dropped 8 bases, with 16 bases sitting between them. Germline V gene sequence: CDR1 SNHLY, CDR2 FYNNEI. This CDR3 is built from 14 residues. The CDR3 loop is CASSPTAQGEPQHF. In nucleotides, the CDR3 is TGTGCCAGCAGTCCAACTGCCCAAGGAGAGCCCCAGCATTTT.

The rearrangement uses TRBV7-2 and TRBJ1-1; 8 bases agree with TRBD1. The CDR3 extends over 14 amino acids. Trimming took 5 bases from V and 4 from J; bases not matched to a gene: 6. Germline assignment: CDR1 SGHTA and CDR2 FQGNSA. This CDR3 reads CASSATGAATEAFF. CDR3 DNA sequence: TGTGCCAGCAGCGCGACAGGGGCGGCCACTGAAGCTTTCTTT.

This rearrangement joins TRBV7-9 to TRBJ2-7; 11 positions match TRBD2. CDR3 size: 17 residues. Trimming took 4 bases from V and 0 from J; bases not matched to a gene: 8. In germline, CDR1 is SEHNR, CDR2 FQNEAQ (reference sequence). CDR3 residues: CASSSRTSGQLSYEQYF. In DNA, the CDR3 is TGTGCCAGCAGCTCTAGGACTAGCGGGCAACTCTCCTACGAGCAGTACTTC.

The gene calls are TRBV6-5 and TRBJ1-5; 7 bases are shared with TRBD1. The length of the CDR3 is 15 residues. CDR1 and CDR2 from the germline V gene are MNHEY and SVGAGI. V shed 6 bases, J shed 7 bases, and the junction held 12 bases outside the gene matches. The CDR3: CASSGTWGQTQPQHF. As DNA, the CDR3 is TGTGCCAGCAGCGGAACCTGGGGACAGACCCAGCCCCAGCATTTT.

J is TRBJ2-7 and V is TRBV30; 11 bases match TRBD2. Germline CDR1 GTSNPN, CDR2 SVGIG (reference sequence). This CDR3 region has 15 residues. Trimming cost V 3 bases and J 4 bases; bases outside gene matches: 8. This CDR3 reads CAWSIPGLAGYEQYF. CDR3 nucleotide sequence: TGTGCCTGGAGCATACCCGGACTAGCGGGTTACGAGCAGTACTTC.

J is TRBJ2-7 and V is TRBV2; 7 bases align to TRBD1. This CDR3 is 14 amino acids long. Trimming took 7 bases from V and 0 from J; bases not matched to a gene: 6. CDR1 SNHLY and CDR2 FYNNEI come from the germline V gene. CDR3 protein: CASKTGTSSYEQYF. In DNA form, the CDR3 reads TGTGCCAGCAAGACAGGGACGAGCTCCTACGAGCAGTACTTC.

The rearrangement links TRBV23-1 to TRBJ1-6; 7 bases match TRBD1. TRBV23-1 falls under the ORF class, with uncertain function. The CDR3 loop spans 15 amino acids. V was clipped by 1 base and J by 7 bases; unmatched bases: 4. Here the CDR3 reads CASSQYGTENSPLHF. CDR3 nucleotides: TGCGCCAGCAGTCAATACGGGACAGAGAATTCACCCCTCCACTTT.

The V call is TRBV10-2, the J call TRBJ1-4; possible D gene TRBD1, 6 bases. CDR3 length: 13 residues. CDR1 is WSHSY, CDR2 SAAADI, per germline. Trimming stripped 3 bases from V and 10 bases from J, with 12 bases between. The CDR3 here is CASSDRGLGKLFF. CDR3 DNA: TGCGCCAGCAGTGACAGGGGCTTGGGAAAACTGTTTTTT.

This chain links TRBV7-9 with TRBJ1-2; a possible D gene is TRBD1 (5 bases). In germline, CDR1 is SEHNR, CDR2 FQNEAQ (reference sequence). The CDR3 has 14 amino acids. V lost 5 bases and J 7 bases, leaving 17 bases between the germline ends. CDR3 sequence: CASSPDRTGGGYTF. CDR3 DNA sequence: TGTGCCAGCAGCCCGGACCGCACCGGGGGTGGCTACACCTTC.

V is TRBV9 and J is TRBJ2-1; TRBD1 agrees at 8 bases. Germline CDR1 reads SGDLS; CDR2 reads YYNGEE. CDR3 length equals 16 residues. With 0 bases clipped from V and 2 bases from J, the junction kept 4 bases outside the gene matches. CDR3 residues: CASSVEVDRAYNEQFF. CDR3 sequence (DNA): TGTGCCAGCAGCGTAGAGGTGGACAGGGCCTACAATGAGCAGTTCTTC.

This chain's CDR3 is CATTVGHEQFF. CDR3 DNA sequence: TGCGCCACCACCGTGGGGCATGAGCAGTTCTTC. V is TRBV10-2 and J is TRBJ2-1; the D gene is possibly TRBD1 (5 bases). The V and J ends lost 10 bases and 8 bases respectively, with 12 bases between them. The germline gives CDR1 WSHSY, CDR2 SAAADI. The CDR3 length is 11 residues.

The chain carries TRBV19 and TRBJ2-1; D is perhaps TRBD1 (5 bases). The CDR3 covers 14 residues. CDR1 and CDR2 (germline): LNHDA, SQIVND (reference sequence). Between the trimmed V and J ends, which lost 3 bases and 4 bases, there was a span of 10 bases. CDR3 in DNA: TGTGCCAGTAGTATCTACAGGAGTTACAATGAGCAGTTCTTC. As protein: CASSIYRSYNEQFF.

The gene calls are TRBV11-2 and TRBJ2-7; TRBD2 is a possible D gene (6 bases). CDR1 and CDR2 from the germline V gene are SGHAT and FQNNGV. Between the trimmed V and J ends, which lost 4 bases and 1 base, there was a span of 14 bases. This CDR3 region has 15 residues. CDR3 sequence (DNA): TGTGCCAGCAGCTCCTATACGGGAGTGTCCTACGAGCAGTACTTC. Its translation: CASSSYTGVSYEQYF.

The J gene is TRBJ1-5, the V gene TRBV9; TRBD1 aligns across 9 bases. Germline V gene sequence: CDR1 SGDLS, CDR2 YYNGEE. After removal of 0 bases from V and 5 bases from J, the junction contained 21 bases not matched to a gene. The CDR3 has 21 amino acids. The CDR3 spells CASSVVPVLNPRDRVDQPQHF. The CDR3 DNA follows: TGTGCCAGCAGCGTAGTACCAGTCCTCAACCCGCGGGACAGGGTTGATCAGCCCCAGCATTTT. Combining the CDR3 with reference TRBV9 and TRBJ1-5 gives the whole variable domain DSGVTQTPKHLITATGQRVTLRCSPRSGDLSVYWYQQSLDQGLQFLIQYYNGEERAKGNILERFSAQQFPDLHSELNLSSLELGDSALYFCASSVVPVLNPRDRVDQPQHFGDGTRLSIL.

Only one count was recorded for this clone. The CDR3 sequence is CASSPRQGGGETQYF. CDR3 DNA sequence: TGCGCCAGCAGCCCGCGACAGGGTGGGGGAGAGACCCAGTACTTC. The chain combines TRBV5-1 with TRBJ2-5; 7 bases align to TRBD1. CDR3 length: 15 residues. The V gene end was trimmed by 4 bases and the J gene end by 4 bases; junction bases not matched to a gene: 10. The V gene's germline CDR1 is SGHRS and CDR2 YFSETQ.

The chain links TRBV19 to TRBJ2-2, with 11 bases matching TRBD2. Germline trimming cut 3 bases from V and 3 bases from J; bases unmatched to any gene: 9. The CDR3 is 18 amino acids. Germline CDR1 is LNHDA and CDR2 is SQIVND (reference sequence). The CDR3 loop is CASSMLAGGLADTGELFF. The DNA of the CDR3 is TGTGCCAGTAGTATGTTAGCGGGGGGGCTGGCGGACACCGGGGAGCTGTTTTTT.

The CDR3 region has the DNA TGTGCCAGCTGGACCGGGGGGGGTTATGAGCAGTTCTTC. It yields the protein CASWTGGGYEQFF. J is TRBJ2-1 and V is TRBV27; 8 nucleotides line up with TRBD2. The trim removed 8 bases at V and 8 bases at J, leaving 8 bases unmatched. The CDR3 has 13 residues. CDR1 and CDR2 from the germline V gene are MNHEY and SMNVEV (reference sequence).

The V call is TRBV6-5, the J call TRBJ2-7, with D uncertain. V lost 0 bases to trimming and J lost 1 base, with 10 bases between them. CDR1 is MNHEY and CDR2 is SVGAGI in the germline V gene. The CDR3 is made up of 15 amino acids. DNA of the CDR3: TGTGCCAGCAGTTACTCGACCGCGGCTTCCTACGAGCAGTACTTC. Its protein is CASSYSTAASYEQYF.

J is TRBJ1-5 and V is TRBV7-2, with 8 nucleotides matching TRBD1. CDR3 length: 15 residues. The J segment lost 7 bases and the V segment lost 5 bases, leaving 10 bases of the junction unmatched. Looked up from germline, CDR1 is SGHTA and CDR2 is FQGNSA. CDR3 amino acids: CASSPRTGPGQPQHF. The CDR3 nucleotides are TGTGCCAGCAGCCCTAGGACAGGGCCGGGCCAGCCCCAGCATTTT. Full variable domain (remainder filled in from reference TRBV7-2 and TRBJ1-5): GAGVSQSPSNKVTEKGKDVELRCDPISGHTALYWYRQSLGQGLEFLIYFQGNSAPDKSGLPSDRFSAERTGGSVSTLTIQRTQQEDSAVYLCASSPRTGPGQPQHFGDGTRLSIL.

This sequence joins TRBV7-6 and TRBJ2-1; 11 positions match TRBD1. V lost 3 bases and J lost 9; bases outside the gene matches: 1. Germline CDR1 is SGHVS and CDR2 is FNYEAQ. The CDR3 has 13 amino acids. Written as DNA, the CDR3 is TGTGCCAGCAGCTTGGACAGGGGGCCTGAGCAGTTCTTC. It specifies CASSLDRGPEQFF.

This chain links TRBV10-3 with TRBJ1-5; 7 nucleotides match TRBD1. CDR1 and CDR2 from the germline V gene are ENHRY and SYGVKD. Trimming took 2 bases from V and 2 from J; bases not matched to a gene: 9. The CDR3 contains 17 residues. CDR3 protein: CAISEIGGGTGNQPQHF. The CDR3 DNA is TGTGCCATCAGTGAGATTGGTGGCGGGACAGGCAATCAGCCCCAGCATTTT.

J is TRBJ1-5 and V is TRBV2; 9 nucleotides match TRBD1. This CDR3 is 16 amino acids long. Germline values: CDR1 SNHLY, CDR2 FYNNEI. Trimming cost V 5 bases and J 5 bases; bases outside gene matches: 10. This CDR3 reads CASSFSPTGGDQPQHF. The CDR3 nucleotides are TGTGCCAGCAGTTTTTCTCCGACAGGGGGGGATCAGCCCCAGCATTTT.

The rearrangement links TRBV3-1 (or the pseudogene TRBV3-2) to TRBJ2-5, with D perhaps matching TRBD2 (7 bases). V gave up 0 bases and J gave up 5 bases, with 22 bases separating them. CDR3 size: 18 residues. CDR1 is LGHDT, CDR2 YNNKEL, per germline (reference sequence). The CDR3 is CASSQDSLGRERGETQYF. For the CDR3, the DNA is TGTGCCAGCAGCCAAGACAGTCTGGGGCGGGAGAGGGGGGAGACCCAGTACTTC.

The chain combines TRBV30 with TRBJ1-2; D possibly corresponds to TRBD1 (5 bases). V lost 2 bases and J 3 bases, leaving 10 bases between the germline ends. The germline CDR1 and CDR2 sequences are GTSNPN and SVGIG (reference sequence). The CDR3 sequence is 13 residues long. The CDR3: CAWSQTRDYGYTF. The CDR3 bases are TGTGCCTGGAGTCAAACCAGGGACTATGGCTACACCTTC. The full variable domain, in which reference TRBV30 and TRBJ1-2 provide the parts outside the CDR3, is SQTIHQWPATLVQPVGSPLSLECTVEGTSNPNLYWYRQAAGRGLQLLFYSVGIGQISSEVPQNLSASRPQDRQFILSSKKLLLSDSGFYLCAWSQTRDYGYTFGSGTRLTVV.

The DNA for the CDR3 is TGTGCCAGCAGTTTGGGACAGGGGAGCGAGCAGTACTTC. The encoded protein is CASSLGQGSEQYF. The V call is TRBV12-3 or TRBV12-4, the J call TRBJ2-7, with 10 bases aligning to TRBD1. CDR3 size: 13 residues. V lost 3 bases and J lost 6; bases outside the gene matches: 2.